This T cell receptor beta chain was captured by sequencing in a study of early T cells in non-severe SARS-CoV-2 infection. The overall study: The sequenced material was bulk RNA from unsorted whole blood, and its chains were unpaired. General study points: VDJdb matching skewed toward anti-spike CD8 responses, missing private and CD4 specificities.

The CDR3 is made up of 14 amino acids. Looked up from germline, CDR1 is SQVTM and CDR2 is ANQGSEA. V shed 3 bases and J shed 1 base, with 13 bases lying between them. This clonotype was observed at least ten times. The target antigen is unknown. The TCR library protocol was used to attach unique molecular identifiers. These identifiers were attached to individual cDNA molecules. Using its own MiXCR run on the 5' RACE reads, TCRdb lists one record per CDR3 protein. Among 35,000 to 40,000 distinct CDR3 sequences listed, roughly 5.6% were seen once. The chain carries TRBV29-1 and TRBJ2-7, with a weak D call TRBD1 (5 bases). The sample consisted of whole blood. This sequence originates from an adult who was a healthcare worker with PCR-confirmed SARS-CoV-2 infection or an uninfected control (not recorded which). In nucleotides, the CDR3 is TGCAGCGTTGAGCCCCAGGGTAGATCCTACGAGCAGTACTTC. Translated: CSVEPQGRSYEQYF.